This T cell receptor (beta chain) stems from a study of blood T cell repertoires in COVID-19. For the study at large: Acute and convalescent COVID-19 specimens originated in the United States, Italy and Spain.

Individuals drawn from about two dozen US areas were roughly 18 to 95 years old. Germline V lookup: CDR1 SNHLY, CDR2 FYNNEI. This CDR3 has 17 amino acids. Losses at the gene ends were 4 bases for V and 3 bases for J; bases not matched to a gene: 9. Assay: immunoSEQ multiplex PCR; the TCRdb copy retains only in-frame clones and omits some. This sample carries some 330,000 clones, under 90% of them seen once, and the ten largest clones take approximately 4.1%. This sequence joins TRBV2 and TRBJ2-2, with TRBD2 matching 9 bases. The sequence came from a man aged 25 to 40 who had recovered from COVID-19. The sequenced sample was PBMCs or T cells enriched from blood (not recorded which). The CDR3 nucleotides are TGTGCCAGCAGTGGCCCCCGCGGGGGGGCCCACACCGGGGAGCTGTTTTTT. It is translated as CASSGPRGGAHTGELFF. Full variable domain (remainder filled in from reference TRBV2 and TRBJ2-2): EPEVTQTPSHQVTQMGQEVILRCVPISNHLYFYWYRQILGQKVEFLVSFYNNEISEKSEIFDDQFSVERPDGSNFTLKIRSTKLEDSAMYFCASSGPRGGAHTGELFFGEGSRLTVL.